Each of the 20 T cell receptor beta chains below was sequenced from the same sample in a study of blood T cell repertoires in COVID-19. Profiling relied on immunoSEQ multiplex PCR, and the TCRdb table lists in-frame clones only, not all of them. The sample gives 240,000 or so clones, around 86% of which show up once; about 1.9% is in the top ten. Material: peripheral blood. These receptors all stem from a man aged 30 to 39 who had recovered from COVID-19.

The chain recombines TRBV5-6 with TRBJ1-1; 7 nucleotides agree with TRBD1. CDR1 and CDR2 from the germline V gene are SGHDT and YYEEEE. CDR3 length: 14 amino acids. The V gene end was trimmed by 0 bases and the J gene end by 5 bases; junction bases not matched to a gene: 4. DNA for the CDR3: TGTGCCAGCAGCTTGGTAGGGGGCGGGACTGAAGCTTTCTTT. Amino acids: CASSLVGGGTEAFF.

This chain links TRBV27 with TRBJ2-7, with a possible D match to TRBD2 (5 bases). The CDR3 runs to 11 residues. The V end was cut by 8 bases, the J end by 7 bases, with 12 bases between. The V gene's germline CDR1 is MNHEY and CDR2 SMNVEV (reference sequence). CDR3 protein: CASSGFREQYV. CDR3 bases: TGTGCCAGCTCGGGGTTTCGGGAGCAGTACGTC.

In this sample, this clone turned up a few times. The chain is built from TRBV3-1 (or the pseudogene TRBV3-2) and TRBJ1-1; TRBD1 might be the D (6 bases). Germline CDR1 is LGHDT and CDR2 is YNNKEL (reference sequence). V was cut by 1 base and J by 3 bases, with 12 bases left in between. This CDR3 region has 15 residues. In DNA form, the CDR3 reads TGTGCCAGCAGCCAAGTGGGGGGGCTGTACACTGAAGCTTTCTTT. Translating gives CASSQVGGLYTEAFF.

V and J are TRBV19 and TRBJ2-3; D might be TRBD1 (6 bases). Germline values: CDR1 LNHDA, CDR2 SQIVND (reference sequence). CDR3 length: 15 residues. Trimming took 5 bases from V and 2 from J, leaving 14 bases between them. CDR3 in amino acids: CASSRTASLTDTQYF. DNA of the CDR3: TGTGCCAGTAGTCGGACAGCCTCTCTCACAGATACGCAGTATTTT.

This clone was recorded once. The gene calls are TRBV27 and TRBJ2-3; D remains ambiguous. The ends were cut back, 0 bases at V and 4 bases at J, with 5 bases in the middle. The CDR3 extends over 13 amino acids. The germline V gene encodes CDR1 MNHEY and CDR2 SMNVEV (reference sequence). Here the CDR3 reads CASSLSTSDTQYF. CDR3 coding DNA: TGTGCCAGCAGTTTATCCACTTCAGATACGCAGTATTTT.

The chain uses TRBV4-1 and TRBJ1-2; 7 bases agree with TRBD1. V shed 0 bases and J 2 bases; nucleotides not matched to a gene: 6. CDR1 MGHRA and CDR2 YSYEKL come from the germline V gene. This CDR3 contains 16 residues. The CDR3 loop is CASSQEGQGVNYGYTF. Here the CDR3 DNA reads TGCGCCAGCAGCCAAGAGGGGCAGGGGGTGAACTATGGCTACACCTTC.

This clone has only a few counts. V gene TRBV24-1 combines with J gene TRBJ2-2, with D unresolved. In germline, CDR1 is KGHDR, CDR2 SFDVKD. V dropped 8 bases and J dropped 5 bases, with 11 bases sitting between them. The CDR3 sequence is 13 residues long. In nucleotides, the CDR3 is TGTGCCACCATGGATCGGGTTACCGGGGAGCTGTTTTTT. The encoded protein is CATMDRVTGELFF.

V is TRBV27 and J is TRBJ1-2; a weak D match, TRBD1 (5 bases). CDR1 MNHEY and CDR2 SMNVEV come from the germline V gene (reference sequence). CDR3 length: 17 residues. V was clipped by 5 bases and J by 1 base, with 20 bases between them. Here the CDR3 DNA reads TGTGCCAGCAGTCCACGGACAAGACCTGAAGTTAACTATGGCTACACCTTC. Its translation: CASSPRTRPEVNYGYTF.

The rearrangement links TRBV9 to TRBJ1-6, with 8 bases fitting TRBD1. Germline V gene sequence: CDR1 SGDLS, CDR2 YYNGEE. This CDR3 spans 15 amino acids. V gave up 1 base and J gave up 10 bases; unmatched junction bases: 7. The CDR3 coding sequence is TGTGCCAGCAGCGTACAGGGACAGGCAGGATCACCCCTCCACTTT. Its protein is CASSVQGQAGSPLHF.

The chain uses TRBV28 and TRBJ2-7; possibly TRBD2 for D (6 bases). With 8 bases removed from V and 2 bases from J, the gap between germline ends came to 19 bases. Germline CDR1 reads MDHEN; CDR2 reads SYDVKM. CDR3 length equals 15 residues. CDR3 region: CASRGTEQVTYEQYV. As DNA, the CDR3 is TGTGCCAGCCGGGGGACGGAGCAGGTAACCTACGAGCAGTACGTC.

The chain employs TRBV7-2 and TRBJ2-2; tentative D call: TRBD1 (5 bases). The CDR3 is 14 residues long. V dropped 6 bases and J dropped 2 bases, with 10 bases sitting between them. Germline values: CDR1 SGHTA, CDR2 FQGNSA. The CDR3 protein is CASRSDRNTGELFF. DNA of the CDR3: TGTGCCAGCAGATCTGACAGAAACACCGGGGAGCTGTTTTTT.

CDR3 DNA sequence: TGTGCCATCAGGTCCCCAGGGATCGACGAGCAGTACTTC. It specifies CAIRSPGIDEQYF. The gene calls are TRBV10-3 and TRBJ2-7; TRBD1 might be the D (5 bases). From germline, CDR1 is ENHRY and CDR2 SYGVKD. V lost 6 bases, J lost 5 bases, and 14 bases lay in between. The CDR3 runs to 13 residues.

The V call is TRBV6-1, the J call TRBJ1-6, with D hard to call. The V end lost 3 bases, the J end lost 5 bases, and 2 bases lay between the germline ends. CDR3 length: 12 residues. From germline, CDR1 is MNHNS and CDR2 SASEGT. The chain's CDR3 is CASSDDNSPLHF. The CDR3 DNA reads TGTGCCAGCAGTGACGATAATTCACCCCTCCACTTT.

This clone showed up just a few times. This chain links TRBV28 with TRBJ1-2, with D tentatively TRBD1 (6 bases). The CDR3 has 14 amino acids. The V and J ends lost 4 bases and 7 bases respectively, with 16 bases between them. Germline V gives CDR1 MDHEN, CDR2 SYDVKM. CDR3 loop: CASSSTGIGPGYTF. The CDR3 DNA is TGTGCCAGCAGTTCTACAGGGATTGGACCTGGCTACACCTTC.

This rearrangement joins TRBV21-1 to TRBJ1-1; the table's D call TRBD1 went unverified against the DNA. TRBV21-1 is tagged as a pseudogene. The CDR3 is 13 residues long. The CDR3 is CASRTGLNTEAFF. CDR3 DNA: TGTGCCAGCAGGACAGGGTTGAACACTGAAGCTTTCTTT.

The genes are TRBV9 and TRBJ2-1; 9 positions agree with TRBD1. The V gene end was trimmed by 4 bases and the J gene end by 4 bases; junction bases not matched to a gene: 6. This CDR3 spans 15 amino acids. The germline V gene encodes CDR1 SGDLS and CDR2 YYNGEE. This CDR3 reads CASSPGQGPYNEQFF. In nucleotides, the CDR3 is TGTGCCAGCAGCCCGGGACAGGGACCATACAATGAGCAGTTCTTC. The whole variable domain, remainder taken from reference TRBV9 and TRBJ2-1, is DSGVTQTPKHLITATGQRVTLRCSPRSGDLSVYWYQQSLDQGLQFLIQYYNGEERAKGNILERFSAQQFPDLHSELNLSSLELGDSALYFCASSPGQGPYNEQFFGPGTRLTVL.

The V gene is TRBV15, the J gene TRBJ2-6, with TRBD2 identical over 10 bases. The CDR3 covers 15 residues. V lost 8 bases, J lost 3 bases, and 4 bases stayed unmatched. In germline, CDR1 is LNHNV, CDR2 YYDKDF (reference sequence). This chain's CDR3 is CATQRGGLGANVLTF. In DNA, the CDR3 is TGTGCCACCCAGCGGGGGGGCCTTGGGGCCAACGTCCTGACTTTC.

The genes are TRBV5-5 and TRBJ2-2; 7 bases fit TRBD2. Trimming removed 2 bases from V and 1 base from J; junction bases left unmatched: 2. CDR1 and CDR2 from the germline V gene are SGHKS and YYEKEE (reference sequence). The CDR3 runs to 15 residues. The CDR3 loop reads CASSFRGVNTGELFF. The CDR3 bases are TGTGCCAGCAGCTTTCGGGGGGTGAACACCGGGGAGCTGTTTTTT. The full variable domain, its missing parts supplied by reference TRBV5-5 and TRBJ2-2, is DAGVTQSPTHLIKTRGQQVTLRCSPISGHKSVSWYQQVLGQGPQFIFQYYEKEERGRGNFPDRFSARQFPNYSSELNVNALLLGDSALYLCASSFRGVNTGELFFGEGSRLTVL.

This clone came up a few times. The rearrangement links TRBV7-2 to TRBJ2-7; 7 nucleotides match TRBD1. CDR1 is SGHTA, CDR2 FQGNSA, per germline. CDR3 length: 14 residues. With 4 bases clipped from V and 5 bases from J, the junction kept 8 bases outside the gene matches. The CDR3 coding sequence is TGTGCCAGCAGCTGGACAGGCTCGATGGACGAGCAGTACGTC. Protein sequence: CASSWTGSMDEQYV.

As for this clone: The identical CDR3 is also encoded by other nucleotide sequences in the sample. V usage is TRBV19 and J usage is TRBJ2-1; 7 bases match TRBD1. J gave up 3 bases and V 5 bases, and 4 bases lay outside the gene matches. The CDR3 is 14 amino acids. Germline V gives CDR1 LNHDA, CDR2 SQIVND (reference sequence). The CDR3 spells CASSRGGDYNEQFF. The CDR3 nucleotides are TGTGCCAGTAGTCGAGGGGGCGACTACAATGAGCAGTTCTTC.